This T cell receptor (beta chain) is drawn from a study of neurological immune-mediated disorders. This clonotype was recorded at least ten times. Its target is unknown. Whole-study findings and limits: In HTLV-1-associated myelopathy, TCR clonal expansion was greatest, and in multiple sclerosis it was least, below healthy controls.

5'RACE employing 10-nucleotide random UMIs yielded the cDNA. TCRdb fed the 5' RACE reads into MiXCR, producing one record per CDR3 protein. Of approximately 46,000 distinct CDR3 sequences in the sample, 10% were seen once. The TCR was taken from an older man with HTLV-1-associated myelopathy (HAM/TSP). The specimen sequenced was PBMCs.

This CDR3 reads CASSLDLAGDEQFF. The CDR3 bases are TGCGCCAGCAGCTTGGATCTAGCGGGAGATGAGCAGTTCTTC. The V and J genes are TRBV5-1 and TRBJ2-1, with TRBD2 matching over 10 bases. This CDR3 spans 14 amino acids. CDR1 is SGHRS and CDR2 is YFSETQ in the germline V gene. V was pared by 0 bases and J by 8 bases, with 2 bases of the junction left unmatched.